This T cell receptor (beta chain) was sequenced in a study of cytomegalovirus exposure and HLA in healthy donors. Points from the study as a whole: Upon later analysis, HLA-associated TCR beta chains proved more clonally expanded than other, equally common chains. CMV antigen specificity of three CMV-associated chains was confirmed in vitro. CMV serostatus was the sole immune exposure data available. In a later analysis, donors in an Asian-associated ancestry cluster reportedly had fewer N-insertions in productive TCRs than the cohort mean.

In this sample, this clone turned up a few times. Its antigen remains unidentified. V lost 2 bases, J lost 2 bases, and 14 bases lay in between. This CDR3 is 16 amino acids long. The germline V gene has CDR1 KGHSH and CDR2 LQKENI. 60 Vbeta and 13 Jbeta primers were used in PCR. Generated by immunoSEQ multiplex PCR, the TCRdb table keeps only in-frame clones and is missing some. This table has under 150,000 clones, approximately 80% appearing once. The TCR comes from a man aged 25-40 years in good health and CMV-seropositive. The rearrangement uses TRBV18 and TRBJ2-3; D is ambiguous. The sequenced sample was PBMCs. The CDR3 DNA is TGTGCCAGCTCACCAAGTACAGACCCCTTCACAGATACGCAGTATTTT. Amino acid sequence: CASSPSTDPFTDTQYF.